The 8 T cell receptor beta chains reported below all come from one sample, sequenced in a study of blood T cell repertoires in COVID-19. Assay: immunoSEQ multiplex PCR; the TCRdb copy retains only in-frame clones and omits some. The table shows a few hundred thousand clones, with roughly 88% occurring only once. Sequencing was done on a sample of PBMCs or T cells enriched from blood (not recorded which). These receptors were obtained from a woman younger than 45 who had recovered from COVID-19.

This chain links TRBV25-1 with TRBJ1-2; 7 positions match TRBD1. There are 13 residues in the CDR3. Per the germline V gene, CDR1 is MGHDK and CDR2 is SYGVNS. Trimming at V came to 8 bases and at J to 2 bases, leaving 5 bases not matched to a gene. The CDR3: CASQPRGNYGYTF. DNA of the CDR3: TGTGCCAGCCAACCCAGGGGGAACTATGGCTACACCTTC.

CDR3 bases: TGTGCCAGCACGGGTGCGGGAGCCGCCACTAATGAAAAACTGTTTTTT. Protein sequence: CASTGAGAATNEKLFF. V and J are TRBV28 and TRBJ1-4; no reliable D call. The CDR3 consists of 16 residues. V was pared by 7 bases and J by 2 bases, with 17 bases between. Germline lookup yields CDR1 MDHEN and CDR2 SYDVKM. The full variable domain, its missing parts supplied by reference TRBV28 and TRBJ1-4, is DVKVTQSSRYLVKRTGEKVFLECVQDMDHENMFWYRQDPGLGLRLIYFSYDVKMKEKGDIPEGYSVSREKKERFSLILESASTNQTSMYLCASTGAGAATNEKLFFGSGTQLSVL.

V is TRBV4-2 and J is TRBJ1-5; perhaps TRBD1 as D (6 bases). CDR3 length equals 16 residues. Germline V gene data show CDR1 as LGHNA and CDR2 as YNFKEQ. The V end was cut by 0 bases, the J end by 1 base, with 10 bases between. CDR3 DNA sequence: TGTGCCAGCAGCCAAGATTGGGGGCCCAGCAATCAGCCCCAGCATTTT. Translation gives CASSQDWGPSNQPQHF.

The chain recombines TRBV28 with TRBJ2-1, with a tentative D call TRBD2 (6 bases). Between the trimmed V and J ends, which lost 4 bases and 9 bases, there was a span of 28 bases. The germline V gene has CDR1 MDHEN and CDR2 SYDVKM. The CDR3 contains 18 residues. Written as DNA, the CDR3 is TGTGCCAGCAGTTCCCCTCTTAGCGGAGAGAAGGGGATCGGTGAGCAGTTCTTC. Amino acids: CASSSPLSGEKGIGEQFF. Filled out from reference TRBV28 and TRBJ2-1, the complete variable domain reads DVKVTQSSRYLVKRTGEKVFLECVQDMDHENMFWYRQDPGLGLRLIYFSYDVKMKEKGDIPEGYSVSREKKERFSLILESASTNQTSMYLCASSSPLSGEKGIGEQFFGPGTRLTVL.

The V and J genes are TRBV7-8 and TRBJ2-1; 8 bases are a match to TRBD2. J was trimmed by 6 bases and V by 3 bases; bases with no gene match: 10. Germline CDR1 SGHVS, CDR2 FQNEAQ. This CDR3 spans 16 amino acids. CDR3 bases: TGTGCCAGCAGCTTTCGGGGGACTAGATTGACCAATGAGCAGTTCTTC. This encodes CASSFRGTRLTNEQFF.

The chain joins TRBV5-4 to TRBJ1-2; D is perhaps TRBD1 (5 bases). CDR1 is SGHNT and CDR2 is YYREEE in the germline V gene (reference sequence). The CDR3 totals 14 residues. Trimming took 2 bases from V and 4 from J, leaving 12 bases between them. The CDR3 reads CASSFAGLIYGYTF. The CDR3 coding sequence is TGTGCCAGCAGCTTCGCGGGGCTGATCTATGGCTACACCTTC.

The chain uses TRBV5-1 and TRBJ2-5; D not resolved. Germline CDR1 and CDR2: SGHRS and YFSETQ. The CDR3 runs to 14 residues. V dropped 0 bases and J dropped 5 bases, with 11 bases sitting between them. CDR3: CASSLEVLGETQYF. DNA of the CDR3: TGCGCCAGCAGCTTGGAGGTGCTCGGGGAGACCCAGTACTTC.

The rearrangement links TRBV19 to TRBJ2-3; 11 bases agree with TRBD2. The V segment lost 2 bases and the J segment 2 bases; nucleotides outside the gene matches: 12. This CDR3 region has 19 residues. Germline CDR1 reads LNHDA; CDR2 reads SQIVND (reference sequence). The CDR3, as DNA: TGTGCCAGTAGTATAAAAAACACCGGGACTAGCGGTTACACAGATACGCAGTATTTT. Amino acid sequence: CASSIKNTGTSGYTDTQYF.